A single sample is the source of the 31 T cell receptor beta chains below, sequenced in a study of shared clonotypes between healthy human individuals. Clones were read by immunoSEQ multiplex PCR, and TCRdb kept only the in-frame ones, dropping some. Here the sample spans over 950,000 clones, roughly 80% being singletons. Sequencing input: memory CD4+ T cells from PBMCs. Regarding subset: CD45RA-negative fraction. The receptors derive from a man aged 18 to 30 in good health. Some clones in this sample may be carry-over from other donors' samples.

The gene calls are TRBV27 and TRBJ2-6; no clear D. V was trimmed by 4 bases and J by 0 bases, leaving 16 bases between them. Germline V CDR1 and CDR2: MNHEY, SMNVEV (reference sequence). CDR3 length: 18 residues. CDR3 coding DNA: TGTGCCAGCAGTTCGATTATTAGATACAGCTCTGGGGCCAACGTCCTGACTTTC. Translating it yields CASSSIIRYSSGANVLTF. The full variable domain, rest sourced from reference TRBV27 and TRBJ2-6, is EAQVTQNPRYLITVTGKKLTVTCSQNMNHEYMSWYRQDPGLGLRQIYYSMNVEVTDKGDVPEGYKVSRKEKRNFPLILESPSPNQTSLYFCASSSIIRYSSGANVLTFGAGSRLTVL.

CDR3 amino acids: CASSVNIGPNTEAFF. DNA for the CDR3: TGTGCCAGCAGCGTGAATATCGGTCCGAACACTGAAGCTTTCTTT. The V and J genes are TRBV9 and TRBJ1-1; D gene ambiguous. V was clipped by 2 bases and J by 1 base, with 12 bases between them. This CDR3 has 15 residues. Germline lookup yields CDR1 SGDLS and CDR2 YYNGEE.

The CDR3 reads CASSTRTPGQGTYEQYF. CDR3 sequence (DNA): TGTGCCAGTAGTACTCGGACCCCGGGACAGGGTACCTACGAGCAGTACTTC. The chain carries TRBV19 and TRBJ2-7, with 9 nucleotides matching TRBD1. The CDR3 is 17 residues long. V shed 4 bases, J shed 2 bases, and the junction held 12 bases outside the gene matches. CDR1 and CDR2 from the germline V gene are LNHDA and SQIVND (reference sequence).

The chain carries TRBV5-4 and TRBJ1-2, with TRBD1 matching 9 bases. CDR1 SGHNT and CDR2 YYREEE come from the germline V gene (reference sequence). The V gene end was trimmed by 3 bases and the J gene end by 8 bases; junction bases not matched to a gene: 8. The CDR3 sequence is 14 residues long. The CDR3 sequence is CASSYTGGGRGYTF. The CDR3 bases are TGTGCCAGCAGCTACACAGGGGGCGGACGGGGCTACACCTTC.

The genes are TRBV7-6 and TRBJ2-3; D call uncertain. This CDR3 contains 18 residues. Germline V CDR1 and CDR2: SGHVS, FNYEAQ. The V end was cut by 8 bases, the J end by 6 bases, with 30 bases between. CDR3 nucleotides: TGTGCCAGCGCCCTGAAGCCTAAGGGTTTTGGTTCTGTGGATACGCAGTATTTT. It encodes CASALKPKGFGSVDTQYF.

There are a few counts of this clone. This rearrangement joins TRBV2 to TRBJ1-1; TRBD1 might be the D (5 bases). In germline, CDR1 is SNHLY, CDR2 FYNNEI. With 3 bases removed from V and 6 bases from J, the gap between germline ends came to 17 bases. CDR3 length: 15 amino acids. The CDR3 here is CASSDPAGRGAEAFF. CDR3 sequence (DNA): TGTGCCAGCAGTGACCCCGCAGGAAGGGGCGCTGAAGCTTTCTTT.

The CDR3 loop is CASSDPGTGVNLEYF. CDR3 bases: TGTGCCAGCAGCGATCCGGGGACAGGGGTGAATTTGGAGTACTTC. This chain connects TRBV6-6 to TRBJ2-7, with 10 bases that match TRBD1. J was trimmed by 11 bases and V by 6 bases; bases with no gene match: 16. Germline V gene lookup returns CDR1 MNHNY and CDR2 SVGAGI (reference sequence). The CDR3 covers 15 residues.

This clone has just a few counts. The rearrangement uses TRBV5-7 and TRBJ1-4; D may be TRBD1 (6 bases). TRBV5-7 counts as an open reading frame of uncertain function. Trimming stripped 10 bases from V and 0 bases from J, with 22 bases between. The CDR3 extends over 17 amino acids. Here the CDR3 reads CAPTNGGWATTNEKLFF. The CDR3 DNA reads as TGTGCCCCGACCAATGGGGGCTGGGCGACAACTAATGAAAAACTGTTTTTT.

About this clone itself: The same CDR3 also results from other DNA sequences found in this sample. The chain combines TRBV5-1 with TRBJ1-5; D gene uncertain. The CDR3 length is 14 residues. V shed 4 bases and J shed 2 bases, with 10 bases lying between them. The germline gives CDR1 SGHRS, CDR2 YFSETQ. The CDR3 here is CASSPGQGNQPQHF. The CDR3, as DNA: TGCGCCAGCAGCCCGGGCCAGGGCAATCAGCCCCAGCATTTT.

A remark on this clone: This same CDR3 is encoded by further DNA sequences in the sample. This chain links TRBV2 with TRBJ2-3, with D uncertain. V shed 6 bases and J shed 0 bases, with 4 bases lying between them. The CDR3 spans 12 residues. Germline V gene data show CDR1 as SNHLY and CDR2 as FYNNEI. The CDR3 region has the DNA TGTGCCAGCAGACGAAGCACAGATACGCAGTATTTT. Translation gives CASRRSTDTQYF.

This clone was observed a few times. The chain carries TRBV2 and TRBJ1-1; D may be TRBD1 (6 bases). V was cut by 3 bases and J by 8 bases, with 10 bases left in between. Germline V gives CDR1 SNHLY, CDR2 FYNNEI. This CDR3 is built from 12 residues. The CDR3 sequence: CASSEWRGEAFF. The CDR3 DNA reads TGTGCCAGCAGTGAGTGGAGGGGGGAAGCTTTCTTT.

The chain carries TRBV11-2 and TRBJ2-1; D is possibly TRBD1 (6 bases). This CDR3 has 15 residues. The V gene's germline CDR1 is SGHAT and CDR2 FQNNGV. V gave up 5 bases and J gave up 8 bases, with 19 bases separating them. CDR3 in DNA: TGTGCCAGCAGCCGGGATCACAGGGAGACCTATGAGCAGTTCTTC. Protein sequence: CASSRDHRETYEQFF.

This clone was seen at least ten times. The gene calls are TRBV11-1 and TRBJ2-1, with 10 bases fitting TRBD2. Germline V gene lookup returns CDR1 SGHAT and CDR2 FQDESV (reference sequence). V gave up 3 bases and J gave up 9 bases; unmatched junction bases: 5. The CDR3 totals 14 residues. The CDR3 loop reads CASSFTSGKGEQFF. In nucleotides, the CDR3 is TGTGCCAGCAGCTTCACTAGCGGGAAGGGTGAGCAGTTCTTC.

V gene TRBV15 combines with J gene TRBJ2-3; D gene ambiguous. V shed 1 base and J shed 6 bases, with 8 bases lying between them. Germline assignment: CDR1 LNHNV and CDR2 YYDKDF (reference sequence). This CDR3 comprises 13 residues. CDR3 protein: CATSRVFFDTQYF. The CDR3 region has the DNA TGTGCCACCAGCAGAGTTTTTTTCGATACGCAGTATTTT. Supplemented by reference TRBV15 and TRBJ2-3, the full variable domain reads DAMVIQNPRYQVTQFGKPVTLSCSQTLNHNVMYWYQQKSSQAPKLLFHYYDKDFNNEADTPDNFQSRRPNTSFCFLDIRSPGLGDTAMYLCATSRVFFDTQYFGPGTRLTVL.

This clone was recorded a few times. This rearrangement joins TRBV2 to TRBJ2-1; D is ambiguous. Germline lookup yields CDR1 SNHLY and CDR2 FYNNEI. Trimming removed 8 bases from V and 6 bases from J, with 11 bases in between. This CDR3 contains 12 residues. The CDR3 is CASYEWSNEQFF. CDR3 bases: TGTGCCAGCTATGAGTGGTCCAATGAGCAGTTCTTC.

CDR3 in DNA: TGTGCCAGCAGCTTCTTAGGCAGCCCCCCTGAAGCTTTCTTT. Its translation: CASSFLGSPPEAFF. The chain joins TRBV7-2 to TRBJ1-1; D gene ambiguous. The CDR3 consists of 14 residues. The V gene's germline CDR1 is SGHTA and CDR2 FQGNSA. With 3 bases removed from V and 6 bases from J, the gap between germline ends came to 14 bases.

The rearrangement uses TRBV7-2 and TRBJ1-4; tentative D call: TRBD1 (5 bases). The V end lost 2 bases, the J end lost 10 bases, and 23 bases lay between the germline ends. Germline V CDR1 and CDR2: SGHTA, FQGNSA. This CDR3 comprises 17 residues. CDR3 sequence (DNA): TGTGCCAGCAGCTTAAGGGACGTTGAGACCGCGGGAGGAAAACTGTTTTTT. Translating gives CASSLRDVETAGGKLFF.

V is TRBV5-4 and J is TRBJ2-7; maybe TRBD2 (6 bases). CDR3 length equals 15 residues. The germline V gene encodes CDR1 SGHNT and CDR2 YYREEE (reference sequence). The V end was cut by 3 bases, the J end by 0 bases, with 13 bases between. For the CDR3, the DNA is TGTGCCAGCAGCTCCACCTGGGGGGTCTCCTACGAGCAGTACTTC. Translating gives CASSSTWGVSYEQYF. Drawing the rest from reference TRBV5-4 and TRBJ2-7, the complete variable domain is ETGVTQSPTHLIKTRGQQVTLRCSSQSGHNTVSWYQQALGQGPQFIFQYYREEENGRGNFPPRFSGLQFPNYSSELNVNALELDDSALYLCASSSTWGVSYEQYFGPGTRLTVT.

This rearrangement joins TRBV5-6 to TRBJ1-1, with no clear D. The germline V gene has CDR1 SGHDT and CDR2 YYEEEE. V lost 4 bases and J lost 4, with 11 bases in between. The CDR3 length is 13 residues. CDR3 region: CASSAGRVTEAFF. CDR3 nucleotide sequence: TGTGCCAGCAGCGCGGGCCGAGTCACTGAAGCTTTCTTT. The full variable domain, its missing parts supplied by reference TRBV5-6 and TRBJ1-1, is DAGVTQSPTHLIKTRGQQVTLRCSPKSGHDTVSWYQQALGQGPQFIFQYYEEEERQRGNFPDRFSGHQFPNYSSELNVNALLLGDSALYLCASSAGRVTEAFFGQGTRLTVV.

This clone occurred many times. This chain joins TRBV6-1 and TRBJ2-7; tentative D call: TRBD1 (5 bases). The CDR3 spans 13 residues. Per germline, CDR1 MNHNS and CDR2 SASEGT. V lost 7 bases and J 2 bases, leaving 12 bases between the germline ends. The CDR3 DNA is TGTGCCAGCACACAGGTCTTTACCTACGAGCAGTACTTC. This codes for CASTQVFTYEQYF.

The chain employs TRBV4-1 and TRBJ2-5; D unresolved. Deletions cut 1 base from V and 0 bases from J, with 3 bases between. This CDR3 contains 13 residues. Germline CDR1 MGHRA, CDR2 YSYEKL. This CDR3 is CASSQVNQETQYF. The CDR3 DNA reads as TGCGCCAGCAGCCAAGTCAACCAAGAGACCCAGTACTTC.

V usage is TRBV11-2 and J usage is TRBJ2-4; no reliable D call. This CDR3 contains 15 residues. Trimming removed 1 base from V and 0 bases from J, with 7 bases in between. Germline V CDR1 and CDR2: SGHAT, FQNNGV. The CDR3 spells CASSLVVAAKNIQYF. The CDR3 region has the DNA TGTGCCAGCAGCTTAGTAGTTGCAGCCAAAAACATTCAGTACTTC.

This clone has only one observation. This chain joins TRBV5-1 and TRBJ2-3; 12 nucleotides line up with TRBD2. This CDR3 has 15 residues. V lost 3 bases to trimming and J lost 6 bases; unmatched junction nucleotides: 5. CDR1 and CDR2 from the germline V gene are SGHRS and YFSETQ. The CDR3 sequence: CASSSGLAGPDTQYF. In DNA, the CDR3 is TGCGCCAGCAGCTCGGGACTAGCGGGCCCCGATACGCAGTATTTT.

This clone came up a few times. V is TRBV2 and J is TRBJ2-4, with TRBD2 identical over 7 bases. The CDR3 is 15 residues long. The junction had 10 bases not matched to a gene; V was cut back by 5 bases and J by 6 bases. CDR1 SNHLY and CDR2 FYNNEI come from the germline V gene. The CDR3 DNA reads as TGTGCCAGCAGTCGGGGGAGGGACTCGCTAAACATTCAGTACTTC. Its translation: CASSRGRDSLNIQYF.

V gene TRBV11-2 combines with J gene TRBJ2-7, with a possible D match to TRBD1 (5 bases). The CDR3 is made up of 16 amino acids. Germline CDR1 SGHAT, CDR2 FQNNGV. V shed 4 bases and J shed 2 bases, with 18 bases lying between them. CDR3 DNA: TGTGCCAGCAGCTCCCTTAGACAGCACGCTACCTACGAGCAGTACTTC. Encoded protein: CASSSLRQHATYEQYF.

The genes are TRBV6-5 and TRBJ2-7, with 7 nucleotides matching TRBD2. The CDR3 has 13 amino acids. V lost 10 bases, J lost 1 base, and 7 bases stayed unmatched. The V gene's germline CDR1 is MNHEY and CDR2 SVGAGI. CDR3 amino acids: CATKTSSSYEQYF. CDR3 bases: TGTGCCACGAAGACTAGCAGTTCCTACGAGCAGTACTTC.

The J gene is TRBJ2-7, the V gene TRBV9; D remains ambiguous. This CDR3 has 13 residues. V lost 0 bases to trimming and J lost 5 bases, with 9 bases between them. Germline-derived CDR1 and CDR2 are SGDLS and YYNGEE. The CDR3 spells CASSVGEPNEQYF. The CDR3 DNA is TGTGCCAGCAGCGTAGGGGAACCCAACGAGCAGTACTTC.

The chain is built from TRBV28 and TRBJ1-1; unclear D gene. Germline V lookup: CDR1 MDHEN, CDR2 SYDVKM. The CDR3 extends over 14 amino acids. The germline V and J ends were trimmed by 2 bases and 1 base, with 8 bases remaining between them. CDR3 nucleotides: TGTGCCAGCAGTTTACCCGCAGCGAACACTGAAGCTTTCTTT. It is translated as CASSLPAANTEAFF.

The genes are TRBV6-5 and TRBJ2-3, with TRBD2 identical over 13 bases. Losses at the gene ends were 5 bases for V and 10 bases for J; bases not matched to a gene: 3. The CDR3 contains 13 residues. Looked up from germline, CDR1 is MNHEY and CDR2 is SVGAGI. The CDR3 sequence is CASSRLAGGAQYF. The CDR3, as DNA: TGTGCCAGCAGTAGACTAGCGGGAGGCGCGCAGTATTTT.

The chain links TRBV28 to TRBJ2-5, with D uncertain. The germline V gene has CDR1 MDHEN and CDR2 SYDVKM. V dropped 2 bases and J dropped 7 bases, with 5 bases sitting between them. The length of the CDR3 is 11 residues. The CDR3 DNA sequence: TGTGCCAGCAGTTTACTTGGGACCCAGTACTTC. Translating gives CASSLLGTQYF.

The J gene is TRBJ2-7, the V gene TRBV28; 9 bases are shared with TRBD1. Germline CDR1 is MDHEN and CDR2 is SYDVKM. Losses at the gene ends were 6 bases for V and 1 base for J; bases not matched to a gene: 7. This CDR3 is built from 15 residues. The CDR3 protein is CASSSAGTGSYEQYF. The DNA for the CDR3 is TGTGCCAGCAGCTCCGCCGGGACAGGGTCCTACGAGCAGTACTTC.